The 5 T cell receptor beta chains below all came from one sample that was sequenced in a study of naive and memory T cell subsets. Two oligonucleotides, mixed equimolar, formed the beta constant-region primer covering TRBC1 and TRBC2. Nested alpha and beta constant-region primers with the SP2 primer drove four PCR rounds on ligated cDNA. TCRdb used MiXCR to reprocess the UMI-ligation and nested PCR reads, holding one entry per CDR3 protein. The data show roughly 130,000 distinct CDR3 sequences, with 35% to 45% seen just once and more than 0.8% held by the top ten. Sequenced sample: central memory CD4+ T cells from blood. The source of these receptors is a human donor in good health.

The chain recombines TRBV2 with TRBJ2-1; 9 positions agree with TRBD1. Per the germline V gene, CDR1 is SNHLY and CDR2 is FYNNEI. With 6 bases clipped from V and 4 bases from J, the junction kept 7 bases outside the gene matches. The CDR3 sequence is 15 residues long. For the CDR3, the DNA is TGTGCCAGCAGGCTACAGGGGGCAATTTACAATGAGCAGTTCTTC. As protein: CASRLQGAIYNEQFF. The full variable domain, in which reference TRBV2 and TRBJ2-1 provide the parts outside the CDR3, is EPEVTQTPSHQVTQMGQEVILRCVPISNHLYFYWYRQILGQKVEFLVSFYNNEISEKSEIFDDQFSVERPDGSNFTLKIRSTKLEDSAMYFCASRLQGAIYNEQFFGPGTRLTVL.

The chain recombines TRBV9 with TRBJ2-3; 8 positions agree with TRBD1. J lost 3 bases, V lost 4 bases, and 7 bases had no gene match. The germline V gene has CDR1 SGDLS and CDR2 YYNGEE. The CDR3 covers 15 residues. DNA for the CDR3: TGTGCCAGCAGCATTCGACAGGGGATGACAGATACGCAGTATTTT. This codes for CASSIRQGMTDTQYF.

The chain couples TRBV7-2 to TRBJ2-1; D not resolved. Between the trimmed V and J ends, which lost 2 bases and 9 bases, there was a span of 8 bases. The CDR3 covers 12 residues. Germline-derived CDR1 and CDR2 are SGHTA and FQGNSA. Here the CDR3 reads CASSLIKIEQFF. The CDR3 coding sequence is TGTGCCAGCAGCTTAATCAAAATTGAGCAGTTCTTC.

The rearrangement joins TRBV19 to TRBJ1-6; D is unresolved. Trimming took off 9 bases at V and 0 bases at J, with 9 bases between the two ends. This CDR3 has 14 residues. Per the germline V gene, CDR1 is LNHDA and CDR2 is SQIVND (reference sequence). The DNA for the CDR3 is TGTGCCAGCCATCTGAGCTCCTATAATTCACCCCTCCACTTT. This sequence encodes CASHLSSYNSPLHF.

CDR3 loop: CASSVEIGGETQYF. In DNA form, the CDR3 reads TGTGCCAGCAGCGTAGAAATAGGAGGAGAGACCCAGTACTTC. V is TRBV9 and J is TRBJ2-5; a weak D match, TRBD2 (5 bases). This CDR3 is 14 amino acids long. Germline V lookup: CDR1 SGDLS, CDR2 YYNGEE. V gave up 0 bases and J gave up 4 bases, with 10 bases separating them.